This T cell receptor beta chain was sequenced during a study of cytomegalovirus exposure and HLA in healthy donors. Across the whole study: Early release data held around 80 million unique TCRs from HLA-typed donors.

General study findings and limits: TCR beta V- and J-gene trimming, according to a later analysis, was linked to a missense DCLRE1C variant.

Concerning this clone: Its antigen is as yet unknown.

With 60 Vbeta and 13 Jbeta primers, the PCR was carried out. The method was immunoSEQ multiplex PCR; TCRdb's version includes in-frame clones alone and lacks a portion of them. The sample has 100,000 or so clones, 65% to 85% seen once. Germline CDR1 MNHEY, CDR2 SMNVEV (reference sequence). The CDR3 consists of 15 residues. Trimming stripped 3 bases from V and 0 bases from J, with 9 bases between. Sequenced input: PBMCs. This clonotype originated in a man aged 18 to 30 in good health and CMV-seronegative. The chain couples TRBV27 to TRBJ2-1; D not certain. The CDR3 coding sequence is TGTGCCAGCAGTTTCGAGCTTCTCTCCTACAATGAGCAGTTCTTC. Encoded protein: CASSFELLSYNEQFF.